This TCR beta chain stems from a study of cytomegalovirus exposure and HLA in healthy donors. As to this clone: Antigen unknown.

Primers: 60 Vbeta forward and 13 Jbeta reverse. Data came from immunoSEQ multiplex PCR; TCRdb stores just in-frame clones and leaves some out. The top ten hold around 1.9% of the sample, which has some 160,000 clones, approximately 81% seen once. CDR1 is MDHEN, CDR2 SYDVKM, per germline. V lost 0 bases and J 6 bases, leaving 23 bases between the germline ends. CDR3 size: 18 residues. Whole-study findings and limits: A classifier reportedly called cytomegalovirus status with high sensitivity and specificity. On later analysis, the bulk of CMV-associated TCR beta chains appeared to be HLA-restricted.

At collection, donors were nominally healthy, but unrecorded immune exposures were probable. The chain uses TRBV28 and TRBJ1-1; no clear D gene. The receptor comes from a man between 18 and 35 years old in good health and CMV-seronegative. The sample taken for sequencing was PBMCs. Here the CDR3 reads CASSLWEWRERSAAEAFF. CDR3 nucleotides: TGTGCCAGCAGTTTATGGGAGTGGAGGGAAAGAAGCGCGGCTGAAGCTTTCTTT.